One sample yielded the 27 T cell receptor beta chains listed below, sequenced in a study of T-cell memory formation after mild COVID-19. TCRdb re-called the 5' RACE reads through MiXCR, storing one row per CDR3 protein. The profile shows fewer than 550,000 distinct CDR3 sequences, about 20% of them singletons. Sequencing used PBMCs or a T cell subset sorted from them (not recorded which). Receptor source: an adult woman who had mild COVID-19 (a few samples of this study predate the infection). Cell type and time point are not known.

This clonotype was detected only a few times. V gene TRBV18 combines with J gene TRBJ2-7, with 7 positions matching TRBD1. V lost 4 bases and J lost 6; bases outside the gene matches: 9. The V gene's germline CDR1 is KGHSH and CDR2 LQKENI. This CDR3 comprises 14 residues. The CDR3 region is CASSLGQNYGEQYF. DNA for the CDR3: TGTGCCAGCTCACTGGGACAGAACTACGGCGAGCAGTACTTC.

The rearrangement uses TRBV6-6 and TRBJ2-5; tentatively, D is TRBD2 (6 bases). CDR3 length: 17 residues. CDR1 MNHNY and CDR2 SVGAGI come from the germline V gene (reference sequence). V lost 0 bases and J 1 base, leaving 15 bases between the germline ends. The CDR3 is CASSYSNLAYVQETQYF. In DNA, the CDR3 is TGTGCCAGCAGTTACTCGAACCTAGCGTATGTCCAAGAGACCCAGTACTTC.

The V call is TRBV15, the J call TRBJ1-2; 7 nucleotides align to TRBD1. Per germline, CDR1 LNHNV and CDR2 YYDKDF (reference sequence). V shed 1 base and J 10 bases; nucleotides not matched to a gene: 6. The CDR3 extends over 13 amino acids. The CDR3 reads CATSRGRDRDYTF. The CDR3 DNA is TGTGCCACCAGCAGAGGCCGGGACAGAGACTACACCTTC.

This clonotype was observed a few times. The CDR3 DNA reads TGTGCCAACCGCGAGAACACCGGGGAGCTGTTTTTT. Its translation is CANRENTGELFF. V usage is TRBV7-6 and J usage is TRBJ2-2; D gene uncertain. Germline V lookup: CDR1 SGHVS, CDR2 FNYEAQ. The CDR3 sequence is 12 residues long. Trimming removed 10 bases at V and 1 base at J, with 7 bases between. The complete variable domain, with remaining parts taken from reference TRBV7-6 and TRBJ2-2, reads GAGVSQSPRYKVTKRGQDVALRCDPISGHVSLYWYRQALGQGPEFLTYFNYEAQQDKSGLPNDRFSAERPEGSISTLTIQRTEQRDSAMYRCANRENTGELFFGEGSRLTVL.

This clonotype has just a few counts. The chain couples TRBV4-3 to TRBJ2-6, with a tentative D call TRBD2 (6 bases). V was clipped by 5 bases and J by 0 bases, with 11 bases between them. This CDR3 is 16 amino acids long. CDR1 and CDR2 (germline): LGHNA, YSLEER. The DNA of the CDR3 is TGCGCCAGCAGCTGGGAGGTCGGCTCTGGGGCCAACGTCCTGACTTTC. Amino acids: CASSWEVGSGANVLTF.

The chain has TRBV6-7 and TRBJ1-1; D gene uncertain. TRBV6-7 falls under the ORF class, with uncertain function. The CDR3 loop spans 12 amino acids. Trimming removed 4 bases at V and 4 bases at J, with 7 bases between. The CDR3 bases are TGTGCCAGCAGTTTCGAGTGCACTGAAGCTTTCTTT. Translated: CASSFECTEAFF.

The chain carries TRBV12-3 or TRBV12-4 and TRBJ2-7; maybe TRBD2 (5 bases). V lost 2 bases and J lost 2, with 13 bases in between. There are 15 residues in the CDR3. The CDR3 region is CASSLSGGGTYEQYF. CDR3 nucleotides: TGTGCCAGCAGTTTAAGCGGAGGAGGTACCTACGAGCAGTACTTC.

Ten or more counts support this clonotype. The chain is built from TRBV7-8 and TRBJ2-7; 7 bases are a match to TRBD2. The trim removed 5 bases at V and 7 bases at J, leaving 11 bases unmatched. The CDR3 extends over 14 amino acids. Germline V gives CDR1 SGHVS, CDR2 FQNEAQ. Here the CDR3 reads CASSTPRTSGEQYF. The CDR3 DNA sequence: TGTGCCAGCAGCACTCCCCGGACTAGTGGGGAGCAGTACTTC. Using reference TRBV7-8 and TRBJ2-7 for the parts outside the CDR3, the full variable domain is GAGVSQSPRYKVAKRGQDVALRCDPISGHVSLFWYQQALGQGPEFLTYFQNEAQLDKSGLPSDRFFAERPEGSVSTLKIQRTQQEDSAVYLCASSTPRTSGEQYFGPGTRLTVT.

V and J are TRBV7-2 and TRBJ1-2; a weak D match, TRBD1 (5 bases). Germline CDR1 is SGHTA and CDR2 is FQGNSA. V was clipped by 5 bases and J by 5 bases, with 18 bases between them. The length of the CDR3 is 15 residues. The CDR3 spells CASSPQPGTAYGYTF. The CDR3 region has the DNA TGTGCCAGCAGCCCGCAACCAGGGACGGCATATGGCTACACCTTC.

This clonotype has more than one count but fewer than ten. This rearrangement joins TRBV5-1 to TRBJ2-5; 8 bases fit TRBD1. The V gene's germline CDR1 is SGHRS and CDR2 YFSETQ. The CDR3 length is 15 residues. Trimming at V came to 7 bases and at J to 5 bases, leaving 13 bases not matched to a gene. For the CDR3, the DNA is TGCGCCAGCCAGTTAGGACAGGGATTGGGGGAGACCCAGTACTTC. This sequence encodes CASQLGQGLGETQYF.

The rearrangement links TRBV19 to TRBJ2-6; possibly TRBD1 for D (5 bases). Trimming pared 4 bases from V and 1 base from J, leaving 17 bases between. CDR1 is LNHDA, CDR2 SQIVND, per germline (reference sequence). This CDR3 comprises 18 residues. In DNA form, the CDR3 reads TGTGCCAGTAGTACCCTTGGGGCGCATGGATCTGGGGCCAACGTCCTGACTTTC. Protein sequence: CASSTLGAHGSGANVLTF.

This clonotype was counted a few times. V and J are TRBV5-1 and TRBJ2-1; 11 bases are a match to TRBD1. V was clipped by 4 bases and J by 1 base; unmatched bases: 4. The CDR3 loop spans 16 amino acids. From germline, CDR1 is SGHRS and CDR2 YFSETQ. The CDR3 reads CASSTGTGGSYNEQFF. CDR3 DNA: TGCGCCAGCAGCACCGGGACAGGGGGGTCCTACAATGAGCAGTTCTTC.

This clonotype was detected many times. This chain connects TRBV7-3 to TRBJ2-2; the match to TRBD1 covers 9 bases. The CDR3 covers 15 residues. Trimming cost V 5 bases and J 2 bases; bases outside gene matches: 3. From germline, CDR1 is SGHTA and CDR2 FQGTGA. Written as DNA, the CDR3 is TGTGCCAGCAGCCGGGACAGGGACAACACCGGGGAGCTGTTTTTT. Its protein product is CASSRDRDNTGELFF.

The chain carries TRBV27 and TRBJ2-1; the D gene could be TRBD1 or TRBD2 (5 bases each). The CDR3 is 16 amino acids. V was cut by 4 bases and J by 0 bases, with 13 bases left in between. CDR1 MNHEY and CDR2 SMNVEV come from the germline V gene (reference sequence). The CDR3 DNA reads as TGTGCCAGCAGTTCGACCGGGACGGTCTCCTACAATGAGCAGTTCTTC. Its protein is CASSSTGTVSYNEQFF.

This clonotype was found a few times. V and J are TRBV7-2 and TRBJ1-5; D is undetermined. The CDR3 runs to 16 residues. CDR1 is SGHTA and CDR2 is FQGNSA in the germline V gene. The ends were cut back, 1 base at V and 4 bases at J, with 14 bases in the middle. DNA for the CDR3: TGTGCCAGCAGCTTAGAGGGTACGAGTGGGAATCAGCCCCAGCATTTT. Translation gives CASSLEGTSGNQPQHF.

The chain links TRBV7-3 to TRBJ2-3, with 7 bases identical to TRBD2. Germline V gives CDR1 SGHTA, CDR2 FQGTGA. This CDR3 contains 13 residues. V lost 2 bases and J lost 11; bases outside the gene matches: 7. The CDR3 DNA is TGTGCCAGCAGCTTAGATAGCGCGGGAGTGCAGTATTTT. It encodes CASSLDSAGVQYF.

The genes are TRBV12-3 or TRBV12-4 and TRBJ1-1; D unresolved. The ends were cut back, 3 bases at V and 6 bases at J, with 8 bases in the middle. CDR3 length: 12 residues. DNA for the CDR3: TGTGCCAGCAGTTTCTGGGGTTCTGAAGCTTTCTTT. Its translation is CASSFWGSEAFF.

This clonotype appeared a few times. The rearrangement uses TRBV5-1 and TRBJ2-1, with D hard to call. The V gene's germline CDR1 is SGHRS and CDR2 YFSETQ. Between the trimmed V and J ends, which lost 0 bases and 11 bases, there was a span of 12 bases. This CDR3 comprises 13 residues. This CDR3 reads CASSLAILGQQFF. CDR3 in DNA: TGCGCCAGCAGCTTGGCCATCCTGGGCCAGCAGTTCTTC.

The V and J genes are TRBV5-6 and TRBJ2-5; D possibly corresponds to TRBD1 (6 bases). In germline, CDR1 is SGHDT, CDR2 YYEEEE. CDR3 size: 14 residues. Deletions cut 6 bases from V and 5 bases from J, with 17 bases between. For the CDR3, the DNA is TGTGCCAGCAAGAAGAATCAGGGGCTGGAGACCCAGTACTTC. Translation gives CASKKNQGLETQYF.

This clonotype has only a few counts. The CDR3 protein is CASSEQGADRSRGYTF. CDR3 in DNA: TGTGCCAGCAGTGAACAGGGGGCAGATCGCTCGCGGGGCTACACCTTC. The chain uses TRBV12-3 or TRBV12-4 and TRBJ1-2; 9 bases map to TRBD1. V lost 5 bases to trimming and J lost 8 bases; unmatched junction nucleotides: 15. The CDR3 length is 16 residues.

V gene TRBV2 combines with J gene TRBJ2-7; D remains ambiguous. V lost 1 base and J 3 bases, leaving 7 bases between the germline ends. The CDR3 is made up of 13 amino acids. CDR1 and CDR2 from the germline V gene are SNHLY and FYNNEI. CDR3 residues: CASSEDGFYEQYF. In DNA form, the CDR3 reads TGTGCCAGCAGTGAAGACGGCTTCTACGAGCAGTACTTC.

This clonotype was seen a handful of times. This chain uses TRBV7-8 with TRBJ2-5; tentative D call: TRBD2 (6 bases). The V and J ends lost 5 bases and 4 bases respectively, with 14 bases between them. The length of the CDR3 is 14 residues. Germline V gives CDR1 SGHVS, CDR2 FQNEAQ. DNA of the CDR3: TGTGCCAGCAGCCGGGACTCAGCGGGAGAGACCCAGTACTTC. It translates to CASSRDSAGETQYF.

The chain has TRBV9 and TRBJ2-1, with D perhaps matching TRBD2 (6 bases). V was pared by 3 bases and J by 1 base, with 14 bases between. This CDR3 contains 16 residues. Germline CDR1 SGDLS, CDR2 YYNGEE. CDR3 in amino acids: CASSGSGGASYNEQFF. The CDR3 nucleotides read TGTGCCAGCAGCGGTAGTGGCGGGGCTTCCTACAATGAGCAGTTCTTC.

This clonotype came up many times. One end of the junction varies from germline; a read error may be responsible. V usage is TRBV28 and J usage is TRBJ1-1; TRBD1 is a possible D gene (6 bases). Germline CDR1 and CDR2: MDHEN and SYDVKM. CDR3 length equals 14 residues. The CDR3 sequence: CASRGVALGADAFF. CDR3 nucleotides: TGTGCCAGCAGAGGAGTGGCTCTGGGGGCTGACGCTTTCTTT.

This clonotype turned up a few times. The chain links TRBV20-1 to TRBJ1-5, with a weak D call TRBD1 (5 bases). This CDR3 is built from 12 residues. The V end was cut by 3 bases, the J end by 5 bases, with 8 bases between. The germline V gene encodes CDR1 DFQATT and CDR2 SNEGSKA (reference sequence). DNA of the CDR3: TGCAGTGCTAGGGACAAGGATCAGCCCCAGCATTTT. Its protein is CSARDKDQPQHF.

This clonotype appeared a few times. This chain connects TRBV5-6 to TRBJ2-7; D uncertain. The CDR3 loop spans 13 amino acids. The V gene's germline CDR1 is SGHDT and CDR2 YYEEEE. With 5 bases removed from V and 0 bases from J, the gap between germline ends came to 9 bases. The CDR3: CASRPLSSYEQYF. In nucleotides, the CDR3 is TGTGCCAGCAGACCACTCAGCTCCTACGAGCAGTACTTC.

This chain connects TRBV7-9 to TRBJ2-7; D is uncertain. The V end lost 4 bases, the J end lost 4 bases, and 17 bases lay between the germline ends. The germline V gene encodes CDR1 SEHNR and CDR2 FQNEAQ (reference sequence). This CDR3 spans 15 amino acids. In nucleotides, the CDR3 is TGTGCCAGCAGCTCCCTGCCCGATAGAACTTACGAGCAGTACTTC. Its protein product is CASSSLPDRTYEQYF.